These 27 T cell receptor beta chains originate from one sample sequenced in a study of blood T cell repertoires in COVID-19. Generated by immunoSEQ multiplex PCR, the TCRdb table keeps only in-frame clones and is missing some. The data hold approximately 270,000 clones, with around nine tenths observed a single time. Sequenced sample: peripheral blood. Every receptor here comes from a man aged 35-49 years with active or convalescent COVID-19.

The chain couples TRBV28 to TRBJ2-7, with 10 nucleotides matching TRBD1. This CDR3 has 15 residues. Unmatched junction bases numbered 7, after V lost 6 bases and J lost 2 bases. CDR1 and CDR2 (germline): MDHEN, SYDVKM. CDR3 residues: CASRGRGQGTYEQYF. CDR3 nucleotide sequence: TGTGCCAGCAGGGGAAGGGGACAGGGGACCTACGAGCAGTACTTC.

This chain joins TRBV7-8 and TRBJ1-3, with unresolved D. Per germline, CDR1 SGHVS and CDR2 FQNEAQ. V was pared by 1 base and J by 0 bases, with 7 bases between. The CDR3 consists of 15 residues. The CDR3 here is CASSLGRSSGNTIYF. CDR3 DNA sequence: TGTGCCAGCAGCTTAGGACGGAGCTCTGGAAACACCATATATTTT.

The chain combines TRBV12-3 or TRBV12-4 with TRBJ2-1; D is perhaps TRBD2 (6 bases). Trimming shortened V by 7 bases and J by 3 bases, and 10 bases separated the two germline ends. This CDR3 is 13 amino acids long. CDR3 nucleotides: TGTGCCAGCATCTTGGGGGGCTACAATGAGCAGTTCTTC. It is translated as CASILGGYNEQFF.

The V gene is TRBV6-5, the J gene TRBJ1-1; the D is unclear. Looked up from germline, CDR1 is MNHEY and CDR2 is SVGAGI. The CDR3 covers 11 residues. V was cut by 8 bases and J by 6 bases, with 10 bases left in between. The DNA for the CDR3 is TGTGCCAGCGAGGGCAACTCTGAAGCTTTCTTT. Translation: CASEGNSEAFF.

The V gene is TRBV25-1, the J gene TRBJ1-5; D is unclear. V was clipped by 4 bases and J by 2 bases, with 9 bases between them. Germline V CDR1 and CDR2: MGHDK, SYGVNS. The CDR3 runs to 14 residues. This chain's CDR3 is CASSAPGGNQPQHF. The CDR3 coding sequence is TGTGCCAGCAGTGCTCCAGGCGGCAATCAGCCCCAGCATTTT. The entire variable domain, with the rest obtained from reference TRBV25-1 and TRBJ1-5, is as follows: EADIYQTPRYLVIGTGKKITLECSQTMGHDKMYWYQQDPGMELHLIHYSYGVNSTEKGDLSSESTVSRIRTEHFPLTLESARPSHTSQYLCASSAPGGNQPQHFGDGTRLSIL.

The V and J genes are TRBV19 and TRBJ1-4, with D possibly matching TRBD1 (5 bases). The germline V gene encodes CDR1 LNHDA and CDR2 SQIVND (reference sequence). This CDR3 has 14 amino acids. Trimming cost V 4 bases and J 6 bases, with 12 bases left between them. The CDR3 coding sequence is TGTGCCAGTAGTACCGCTACGACAGATGAAAAACTGTTTTTT. It yields the protein CASSTATTDEKLFF.

V gene TRBV12-5 combines with J gene TRBJ2-3, with 10 bases aligning to TRBD2. The CDR3 covers 16 residues. Germline-derived CDR1 and CDR2 are LGHNT and FRNRAP. Trimming took 6 bases from V and 4 from J; bases not matched to a gene: 10. In nucleotides, the CDR3 is TGTGCTAGTGGGCCCCAACTAGCGGGGTTGGCAGATACGCAGTATTTT. Translating gives CASGPQLAGLADTQYF.

The J gene is TRBJ2-5, the V gene TRBV27; 8 bases are a match to TRBD2. Trimming removed 6 bases from V and 3 bases from J; junction bases left unmatched: 9. Germline V lookup: CDR1 MNHEY, CDR2 SMNVEV (reference sequence). CDR3 length: 15 amino acids. The CDR3 here is CASSPAGEGKETQYF. CDR3 coding DNA: TGTGCCAGCAGCCCAGCGGGAGAGGGAAAAGAGACCCAGTACTTC.

The J gene is TRBJ1-2, the V gene TRBV4-1; D is possibly TRBD1 (5 bases). V shed 0 bases and J shed 6 bases, with 8 bases lying between them. The CDR3 consists of 13 residues. Germline lookup yields CDR1 MGHRA and CDR2 YSYEKL. The DNA for the CDR3 is TGCGCCAGCAGCCAAGATGGGGCGGATGGCTACACCTTC. This encodes CASSQDGADGYTF.

This rearrangement joins TRBV3-1 (or the pseudogene TRBV3-2) to TRBJ2-3, with TRBD2 as a possible D gene (5 bases). With 2 bases removed from V and 0 bases from J, the gap between germline ends came to 9 bases. The CDR3 totals 15 residues. Germline V CDR1 and CDR2: LGHDT, YNNKEL (reference sequence). This CDR3 is CASSQFAGSTDTQYF. CDR3 nucleotide sequence: TGTGCCAGCAGCCAATTTGCGGGTAGCACAGATACGCAGTATTTT.

The chain couples TRBV6-1 to TRBJ2-6; maybe TRBD1 (5 bases). In germline, CDR1 is MNHNS, CDR2 SASEGT. The CDR3 totals 16 residues. Trimming took 1 base from V and 0 from J, leaving 7 bases between them. The CDR3 loop is CASSEGQYSGANVLTF. The CDR3 DNA is TGTGCCAGCAGTGAAGGACAGTACTCTGGGGCCAACGTCCTGACTTTC.

The J gene is TRBJ2-7, the V gene TRBV6-2 or TRBV6-3; 7 bases map to TRBD1. Germline-derived CDR1 and CDR2 are MNHEY and SVGEGT. This CDR3 has 14 residues. The ends lost 0 bases at V and 5 bases at J; junction bases unmatched: 4. The CDR3 coding sequence is TGTGCCAGCAGTTACTCGGACAGGTCCAACGAGCAGTACTTC. This translates into CASSYSDRSNEQYF.

This sequence joins TRBV5-5 and TRBJ1-2; TRBD1 matches 11 bases. The CDR3 totals 16 residues. CDR1 is SGHKS and CDR2 is YYEKEE in the germline V gene (reference sequence). J was trimmed by 6 bases and V by 6 bases; bases with no gene match: 13. The DNA for the CDR3 is TGTGCCAGCACCCTCACGGCCGGGACAGGGGGTAATGGCTACACCTTC. It encodes CASTLTAGTGGNGYTF.

The V gene is TRBV19, the J gene TRBJ2-2; 8 bases fit TRBD1. CDR1 is LNHDA, CDR2 SQIVND, per germline (reference sequence). The CDR3 consists of 16 residues. V shed 7 bases, J shed 4 bases, and the junction held 11 bases outside the gene matches. The chain's CDR3 is CASTDGQGGITGELFF. The CDR3 nucleotides are TGTGCCAGTACCGACGGACAGGGAGGAATCACCGGGGAGCTGTTTTTT.

This chain links TRBV28 with TRBJ1-2; tentatively, D is TRBD1 (6 bases). The CDR3 runs to 15 residues. Trimming left V 5 bases short and J 4 bases short, with 17 bases between. CDR1 MDHEN and CDR2 SYDVKM come from the germline V gene. DNA of the CDR3: TGTGCCAGCAGTATCTCGTTGAGAGGGGGCTATGGCTACACCTTC. Amino acid sequence: CASSISLRGGYGYTF.

A few counts support this clone. This chain links TRBV7-9 with TRBJ2-7; TRBD1 might be the D (6 bases). Trimming removed 4 bases at V and 8 bases at J, with 18 bases between. The CDR3 is 14 amino acids. Germline V gene lookup returns CDR1 SEHNR and CDR2 FQNEAQ (reference sequence). CDR3 loop: CASSSRTAPLKQYF. The CDR3 DNA is TGTGCCAGCAGCTCCAGGACAGCCCCCTTGAAGCAGTACTTC.

A note on this clone: This same CDR3 is encoded by further DNA sequences in the sample. The chain carries TRBV5-1 and TRBJ1-3; a weak D match, TRBD1 (5 bases). Trimming pared 0 bases from V and 4 bases from J, leaving 8 bases between. This CDR3 has 14 residues. Germline assignment: CDR1 SGHRS and CDR2 YFSETQ. The CDR3: CASSLAGYGNTIYF. The CDR3 nucleotides read TGCGCCAGCAGCTTGGCAGGGTACGGAAACACCATATATTTT.

This chain connects TRBV11-2 to TRBJ2-7; 7 bases are a match to TRBD1. The ends lost 3 bases at V and 3 bases at J; junction bases unmatched: 5. Per the germline V gene, CDR1 is SGHAT and CDR2 is FQNNGV. The CDR3 totals 14 residues. The CDR3 here is CASSLGTVGYEQYF. In DNA form, the CDR3 reads TGTGCCAGCAGCTTGGGGACAGTAGGCTACGAGCAGTACTTC.

J is TRBJ2-6 and V is TRBV9; D perhaps matches TRBD2 (6 bases). CDR3 size: 18 residues. V was cut by 0 bases and J by 0 bases, with 13 bases left in between. Germline loops: CDR1 SGDLS, CDR2 YYNGEE. CDR3 coding DNA: TGTGCCAGCAGCGTAGGTGACGCGGGGATCTCTGGGGCCAACGTCCTGACTTTC. Translated, it gives CASSVGDAGISGANVLTF.

V usage is TRBV11-3 and J usage is TRBJ2-2, with 12 bases that match TRBD2. With V trimmed by 3 bases and J by 9 bases, 14 bases remained unmatched. This CDR3 comprises 18 residues. Germline V gene lookup returns CDR1 SGHNT and CDR2 YENEEA. DNA of the CDR3: TGTGCCAGCAGCTTCAGGTTGCACCGACTAGCGGGGGAACGGGAGCTGTTTTTT. Its translation: CASSFRLHRLAGERELFF. Variable domain in full (rest from reference TRBV11-3 and TRBJ2-2): EAGVVQSPRYKIIEKKQPVAFWCNPISGHNTLYWYLQNLGQGPELLIRYENEEAVDDSQLPKDRFSAERLKGVDSTLKIQPAELGDSAVYLCASSFRLHRLAGERELFFGEGSRLTVL.

The DNA for the CDR3 is TGTGCCAGCAGACTAAATGAAAAACTGTTTTTT. Its translation is CASRLNEKLFF. This chain uses TRBV28 with TRBJ1-4; D remains unclear. Per the germline V gene, CDR1 is MDHEN and CDR2 is SYDVKM. The CDR3 loop spans 11 amino acids. Trimming removed 6 bases from V and 5 bases from J, with 4 bases in between.

This chain joins TRBV5-1 and TRBJ1-1; the match to TRBD1 covers 9 bases. Germline trimming cut 4 bases from V and 10 bases from J; bases unmatched to any gene: 5. Germline assignment: CDR1 SGHRS and CDR2 YFSETQ. The CDR3 sequence is 12 residues long. CDR3: CASSQEDRGAFF. In nucleotides, the CDR3 is TGCGCCAGCAGCCAAGAGGACAGGGGAGCTTTCTTT.

For this clone: At the DNA level, this CDR3 is encoded by other sequences in the same sample as well. J is TRBJ2-2 and V is TRBV29-1; D unclear. V lost 7 bases and J 6 bases, leaving 21 bases between the germline ends. This CDR3 is built from 15 residues. Germline V lookup: CDR1 SQVTM, CDR2 ANQGSEA. The CDR3 loop is CSALGGPSGPGELFF. The CDR3 DNA follows: TGCAGCGCTTTGGGTGGGCCCAGTGGGCCCGGGGAGCTGTTTTTT.

CDR3 bases: TGTGCCAGCAGTCCCCTGGGACAGTTGGAAGCTTTCTTT. Amino acid sequence: CASSPLGQLEAFF. The gene calls are TRBV28 and TRBJ1-1; 7 bases agree with TRBD1. V trimming: 5 bases; J trimming: 8 bases; junction bases outside the gene matches: 8. In germline, CDR1 is MDHEN, CDR2 SYDVKM. The CDR3 loop spans 13 amino acids. Based on the CDR3 plus reference TRBV28 and TRBJ1-1, the full variable domain is DVKVTQSSRYLVKRTGEKVFLECVQDMDHENMFWYRQDPGLGLRLIYFSYDVKMKEKGDIPEGYSVSREKKERFSLILESASTNQTSMYLCASSPLGQLEAFFGQGTRLTVV.

The rearrangement uses TRBV6-5 and TRBJ1-2; 11 bases agree with TRBD1. This CDR3 has 15 amino acids. Trimming removed 2 bases from V and 9 bases from J; junction bases left unmatched: 8. Germline V gene data show CDR1 as MNHEY and CDR2 as SVGAGI. The DNA for the CDR3 is TGTGCCAGCAGTTACCCGGGACAGGGGGGCGATCGCTACACCTTC. This gives the protein CASSYPGQGGDRYTF.

The chain carries TRBV24-1 and TRBJ2-1; perhaps TRBD2 as D (5 bases). This CDR3 spans 18 amino acids. Germline CDR1 and CDR2: KGHDR and SFDVKD. V dropped 5 bases and J dropped 2 bases, with 21 bases sitting between them. The CDR3 reads CATSATGRASWTYNEQFF. CDR3 in DNA: TGTGCCACCAGTGCTACCGGTCGGGCTAGCTGGACCTACAATGAGCAGTTCTTC.

The chain couples TRBV3-1 (or the pseudogene TRBV3-2) to TRBJ2-6; TRBD1 matches at 7 bases. Germline CDR1 reads LGHDT; CDR2 reads YNNKEL (reference sequence). The V segment lost 5 bases and the J segment 4 bases; nucleotides outside the gene matches: 5. The CDR3 sequence is 15 residues long. In nucleotides, the CDR3 is TGTGCCAGCAGCAAAACAGGGGAGGGGGCCAACGTCCTGACTTTC. Its translation is CASSKTGEGANVLTF.